This TCR beta chain was recovered during a study of T-cell reconstitution after alpha-beta-depleted transplantation in children. The study, taken as a whole, reports: Several hundred rapidly expanded clones from non-depleted graft cells reportedly supplied alpha-beta T cells about two months post-transplant. Most T-cell counts and diversity one year after the transplant came from T cells that were newly produced. The study traced high day-60 TCRbeta diversity in some patients to surviving recipient T cells and thymic progenitors.

Preparation of the TCRbeta library involved a method that used unique molecular identifiers. In TCRdb, the PCR reads were re-called with MiXCR into one record per CDR3 protein. The repertoire consists of fewer than 550,000 distinct CDR3 sequences, with approximately 10% occurring once and the leading ten covering approximately 14%. This clonotype has just a few counts. The antigen remains unidentified. CDR3 size: 11 residues. Trimming stripped 7 bases from V and 7 bases from J, with 10 bases between. Germline V gene data show CDR1 as KGHDR and CDR2 as SFDVKD. The clonotype comes from a female patient aged 2-15 years who had a stem cell transplant for aplastic anemia, so the T cells may come from the graft donor. The specimen was PBMCs, mostly from graft donor cells, collected 180 days after TCRalphabeta/CD19-depleted stem cell transplant. The V gene is TRBV24-1, the J gene TRBJ2-7, with D unresolved. The CDR3 nucleotides read TGTGCCACCAGCTCCTTCAATGAGCAGTACTTC. Amino acid sequence: CATSSFNEQYF.